This section outlines one T cell receptor beta chain sequence together with its context. What this receptor recognizes is not known. Within one base of it there is no much larger clone, and no base qualities were kept. These data come from a study of blood T cell repertoires in COVID-19 (dated by TCRdb to about 2020). Broadly, across the study: Samples covering the acute and convalescent phases of COVID-19 were provided by collaborators in the United States, Italy and Spain. The material from the prospective study consisted of cDNA or gDNA derived from T cells, B-cell-depleted T cells, or PBMCs. Subjects who had been exposed to COVID-19, were actively infected with it, or had recovered from it provided the deeply sampled blood TCRbeta repertoires that made up the dataset. The repertoires were made available in a free public database intended to serve as a resource for research on the immune response to SARS-CoV-2. The samples were drawn from two sources: the first 160 participants of the ongoing ImmuneRACE study, and 950 to 1,500 subjects contributed by 6 global collaborators. A de-identified subject ID, COVID-19 status, age in years and sex were almost always included in the sample metadata. HLA class I and class II types, where available, came from metadata supplied by the sample provider rather than from assay-based typing. Results the study describes overall, beyond this receptor: The amount of clinical and demographic metadata varied by source and participant and was provided uncurated.

The CDR3, from cysteine to phenylalanine, totals 18 residues. Here the CDR3 DNA is all that survives: 54 bases in frame from base 1. V is pruned by 0 bases and J by 5 bases, leaving 11 bases of the junction without a gene match. The germline V gene encodes CDR1 GTSNPN and CDR2 SVGIG (reference sequence). Another Seattle source contributed samples from volunteer blood donors who had recovered from COVID-19. Whole blood was collected in K2EDTA tubes by collaborating institutions according to the institutions' own protocols. Collaborator samples were shipped for TCRbeta analysis as frozen whole blood, isolated PBMCs, or DNA extracted from either sample type. TCRbeta CDR3 regions were amplified from genomic DNA by means of the immunoSEQ Assay, a bias-controlled multiplex PCR. On the authors' methods: The number of nucleated cells in each sample was estimated by amplification of reference gene primers within the assay. To quantify the absolute abundance of each unique TCRbeta CDR3 rearrangement, sequence reads were collapsed and filtered. Productive Simpson clonality was computed per sample as the square root of Simpson's diversity index over productive rearrangements. The clones in this table, taken by TCRdb from immuneACCESS, are in-frame only. Not every clone is retained; where verified, under half of the shortfall comes from an unresolved V gene, and the cause of the rest is unknown. Clonal size and the V and J genes are those of that table, whereas D and trimming came from the DNA. The sample yields 120,000 to 150,000 clones; 80% to 90% were counted once. The top ten clones comprise approximately 40% of the sample.

In this chain, TRBV30 is recombined with TRBJ2-5, and 14 junction bases match TRBD2. This TCR was sampled from a man in his forties or fifties who had recovered from COVID-19. Sequencing used peripheral blood. The CDR3 reads as follows: CAWSVTRTSGGPGETQYF. The base sequence is TGTGCCTGGAGTGTAACCCGGACTAGCGGGGGGCCGGGGGAGACCCAGTACTTC.